The 29 T cell receptor beta chains below come from one sample, sequenced in a study of regulatory T cells in long-lasting Graves disease. Time point indicated: newly diagnosed GD, antithyroid drugs for less than 3 months. Isolated PBMC RNA provided the starting material for the TCR library. Both iRepertoire HTBI primers and Arm-PCR of CDR3 regions were used to build the TCR beta libraries. TCRdb reprocessed the multiplex PCR reads via MiXCR and lists one record per CDR3 protein. In the table there are 320,000 or so distinct CDR3 sequences, more than 15% of which are singletons. The specimen comprised peripheral blood mononuclear cells (PBMCs), sampled at new diagnosis, from a patient treated with antithyroid drugs. Receptors were obtained from a female donor with Graves disease.

V is TRBV5-1 and J is TRBJ2-7, with 9 bases fitting TRBD1. The germline V gene has CDR1 SGHRS and CDR2 YFSETQ. The CDR3 spans 15 residues. Trimming removed 4 bases from V and 7 bases from J; junction bases left unmatched: 12. The CDR3 protein is CASSEPGQGSSEQYF. The CDR3 bases are TGCGCCAGCAGCGAGCCGGGACAGGGAAGTTCAGAGCAGTACTTC.

In this sample, this clonotype turned up many times. V is TRBV10-3 and J is TRBJ2-7; D might be TRBD2 (6 bases). The CDR3 loop spans 13 amino acids. V was trimmed by 7 bases and J by 1 base, leaving 11 bases between them. Germline values: CDR1 ENHRY, CDR2 SYGVKD. The CDR3 loop is CAIMNSGSYEQYF. CDR3 bases: TGTGCCATCATGAACAGCGGGTCCTACGAGCAGTACTTC.

Ten or more counts support this clonotype. The chain recombines TRBV19 with TRBJ2-7; D is uncertain. Trimming left V 5 bases short and J 5 bases short, with 13 bases between. Germline V gives CDR1 LNHDA, CDR2 SQIVND (reference sequence). The CDR3 consists of 13 residues. For the CDR3, the DNA is TGTGCCAGTAGTTCGACTTCATCAGACGAGCAGTACTTC. Translated, it gives CASSSTSSDEQYF.

V is TRBV11-3 and J is TRBJ2-7; no clear D. Germline lookup yields CDR1 SGHNT and CDR2 YENEEA. V lost 1 base to trimming and J lost 0 bases, with 13 bases between them. The CDR3 loop spans 16 amino acids. In DNA, the CDR3 is TGTGCCAGCAGCTTAGGTAGGGCCCCGACCTCCTACGAGCAGTACTTC. It translates to CASSLGRAPTSYEQYF.

This clonotype has ten or more counts. The chain carries TRBV2 and TRBJ2-1; D gene ambiguous. CDR1 is SNHLY and CDR2 is FYNNEI in the germline V gene. CDR3 length equals 12 residues. The V end was cut by 6 bases, the J end by 5 bases, with 8 bases between. The CDR3 loop reads CASSLGDNEQFF. CDR3 coding DNA: TGTGCCAGCAGCCTAGGTGACAATGAGCAGTTCTTC.

Details on this clonotype: A read error is likely here: a far larger clone is one base away. V is TRBV25-1 and J is TRBJ2-3; 7 nucleotides line up with TRBD2. Losses at the gene ends were 6 bases for V and 2 bases for J; bases not matched to a gene: 8. Germline assignment: CDR1 MGHDK and CDR2 SYGVNS. The CDR3 runs to 15 residues. CDR3 protein: CASRDGGTITDTQYF. Here the CDR3 DNA reads TGTGCCAGCAGGGACGGGGGGACTATCACAGATACGCAGTATTTT.

In regard to this clonotype: A read error is likely, as this CDR3 ends without the conserved phenylalanine or tryptophan. This sequence joins TRBV5-1 and TRBJ2-1, with no clear D. V was pared by 0 bases and J by 7 bases, with 2 bases between. This CDR3 is built from 11 residues. Per germline, CDR1 SGHRS and CDR2 YFSETQ. CDR3 residues: CASSLANEQFL. The CDR3 nucleotides read TGCGCCAGCAGCTTGGCAAATGAGCAGTTCCTC.

In this sample, this clonotype turned up many times. V and J are TRBV12-3 or TRBV12-4 and TRBJ1-3, with D tentatively TRBD1 (5 bases). The CDR3 spans 13 residues. V was clipped by 4 bases and J by 8 bases, with 12 bases between them. CDR3 sequence reads: CASSWGYGDTIYF. The CDR3 nucleotides read TGTGCCAGCAGTTGGGGGTATGGCGACACCATATATTTT.

This clonotype was seen ten or more times. V gene TRBV10-3 combines with J gene TRBJ2-1; 12 nucleotides agree with TRBD2. Germline V gene sequence: CDR1 ENHRY, CDR2 SYGVKD. V lost 4 bases to trimming and J lost 0 bases; unmatched junction nucleotides: 7. This CDR3 is 18 amino acids long. CDR3 nucleotide sequence: TGTGCCATCAGTGTGGGACTAGCGGGTAAGAGCTCCTACAATGAGCAGTTCTTC. Protein: CAISVGLAGKSSYNEQFF.

The gene calls are TRBV3-1 and TRBJ2-7; D gene ambiguous. CDR1 is LGHDT, CDR2 YNNKEL, per germline (reference sequence). The CDR3 has 13 residues. V was pared by 2 bases and J by 3 bases, with 8 bases between. This CDR3 is CASSQILGYEQYF. CDR3 bases: TGTGCCAGCAGCCAAATTCTAGGCTACGAGCAGTACTTC.

Written as DNA, the CDR3 is TGTGCCAGCAGCCTAGTGGGGGGGAGCGGAGGGGACAATGAGCAGTTCTTC. Translated, it gives CASSLVGGSGGDNEQFF. The genes are TRBV27 and TRBJ2-1; the match to TRBD2 covers 7 bases. Germline V lookup: CDR1 MNHEY, CDR2 SMNVEV (reference sequence). This CDR3 region has 17 residues. Unmatched junction bases numbered 16, after V lost 6 bases and J lost 5 bases.

The genes are TRBV2 and TRBJ2-1; no clear D gene. In germline, CDR1 is SNHLY, CDR2 FYNNEI. Trimming pared 7 bases from V and 0 bases from J, leaving 13 bases between. This CDR3 has 15 amino acids. CDR3 bases: TGTGCCAGCATTGGTAGCACGAGCTCCTACAATGAGCAGTTCTTC. Translation gives CASIGSTSSYNEQFF.

There are many counts of this clonotype. This chain uses TRBV12-3 or TRBV12-4 with TRBJ1-2; a weak D match, TRBD1 (6 bases). The ends were cut back, 5 bases at V and 4 bases at J, with 11 bases in the middle. The CDR3 totals 13 residues. For the CDR3, the DNA is TGTGCCAGCAGTCGACAGGATTTCTATGGCTACACCTTC. Translation: CASSRQDFYGYTF.

This clonotype was recorded many times. The CDR3 sequence is CASSIRRTGERRYNSPLHF. Here the CDR3 DNA reads TGTGCCAGTAGTATTAGGAGGACAGGGGAACGGCGATATAATTCACCCCTCCACTTT. The chain carries TRBV19 and TRBJ1-6; 9 bases align to TRBD1. The ends lost 3 bases at V and 4 bases at J; junction bases unmatched: 13. Germline-derived CDR1 and CDR2 are LNHDA and SQIVND (reference sequence). CDR3 length: 19 residues.

This clonotype appeared many times. CDR3 amino acids: CASSQDGSGADTQYF. CDR3 coding DNA: TGTGCCAGCAGCCAAGATGGTAGTGGGGCAGATACGCAGTATTTT. The V gene is TRBV3-1, the J gene TRBJ2-3; D is ambiguous. This CDR3 region has 15 residues. V was shortened by 0 bases and J by 4 bases, with 11 bases between the two germline ends. The germline gives CDR1 LGHDT, CDR2 YNNKEL (reference sequence).

This clonotype occurred a few times. This chain joins TRBV13 and TRBJ2-3; D is uncertain. Per the germline V gene, CDR1 is PRHDT and CDR2 is FYEKMQ (reference sequence). The V end lost 5 bases, the J end lost 0 bases, and 15 bases lay between the germline ends. There are 16 residues in the CDR3. CDR3 in DNA: TGTGCCAGCAGCCCGCTCGGCTCTTCTAGCACAGATACGCAGTATTTT. Its translation: CASSPLGSSSTDTQYF.

This clonotype was seen more than once but under ten times. V usage is TRBV9 and J usage is TRBJ2-5; TRBD2 matches at 8 bases. Germline CDR1 is SGDLS and CDR2 is YYNGEE. The CDR3 length is 16 residues. V lost 3 bases, J lost 5 bases, and 12 bases stayed unmatched. CDR3 in DNA: TGTGCCAGCAGCGCCCAACCAGCGGGAGTGGGGGAGACCCAGTACTTC. As protein: CASSAQPAGVGETQYF.

This clonotype has at least ten counts. The chain couples TRBV11-2 to TRBJ2-3, with 14 bases that match TRBD2. The CDR3 extends over 18 amino acids. Germline trimming cut 4 bases from V and 2 bases from J; bases unmatched to any gene: 8. In germline, CDR1 is SGHAT, CDR2 FQNNGV. CDR3 in amino acids: CASSSPGTSGSPTDTQYF. DNA for the CDR3: TGTGCCAGCAGCTCGCCCGGGACTAGCGGGAGTCCCACAGATACGCAGTATTTT.

CDR3 region: CSARDPGLAGPEQFF. CDR3 nucleotides: TGCAGTGCTAGAGACCCGGGACTAGCGGGTCCTGAGCAGTTCTTC. The V call is TRBV20-1, the J call TRBJ2-1; 12 nucleotides align to TRBD2. V shed 0 bases, J shed 9 bases, and the junction held 6 bases outside the gene matches. The CDR3 contains 15 residues. Per germline, CDR1 DFQATT and CDR2 SNEGSKA (reference sequence).

Of note for this clonotype: A junction boundary mismatches the germline segment, possibly from a read error. The rearrangement uses TRBV30 and TRBJ2-1; the D is unclear. This CDR3 is built from 12 residues. Germline V gene data show CDR1 as GTSNPN and CDR2 as SVGIG (reference sequence). The CDR3 DNA sequence: TGTGCCTCGAGTGGGATACCCTATGAGCAGTTCTTC. This codes for CASSGIPYEQFF. Based on the CDR3 plus reference TRBV30 and TRBJ2-1, the full variable domain is SQTIHQWPATLVQPVGSPLSLECTVEGTSNPNLYWYRQAAGRGLQLLFYSVGIGQISSEVPQNLSASRPQDRQFILSSKKLLLSDSGFYLCASSGIPYEQFFGPGTRLTVL.

This clonotype was detected many times. The chain has TRBV30 and TRBJ1-4; D is undetermined. V lost 1 base and J lost 8, with 8 bases in between. This CDR3 has 12 residues. Germline lookup yields CDR1 GTSNPN and CDR2 SVGIG (reference sequence). CDR3 sequence (DNA): TGTGCCTGGAGTGCAACATTCGAAAAACTGTTTTTT. Amino acid sequence: CAWSATFEKLFF. Together with reference TRBV30 and TRBJ1-4, the CDR3 gives the full variable domain: SQTIHQWPATLVQPVGSPLSLECTVEGTSNPNLYWYRQAAGRGLQLLFYSVGIGQISSEVPQNLSASRPQDRQFILSSKKLLLSDSGFYLCAWSATFEKLFFGSGTQLSVL.

In its sample, this clonotype was seen many times. J is TRBJ1-1 and V is TRBV15, with D possibly being TRBD1 (6 bases). The CDR3 is 15 amino acids. Germline loops: CDR1 LNHNV, CDR2 YYDKDF (reference sequence). Trimming removed 5 bases at V and 3 bases at J, with 16 bases between. CDR3 in amino acids: CATSLRTAPYTEAFF. Here the CDR3 DNA reads TGTGCCACCAGCTTAAGGACAGCGCCTTACACTGAAGCTTTCTTT.

This clonotype appeared many times. The chain has TRBV24-1 and TRBJ2-3; D may match TRBD1 or TRBD2 (5 bases each). Germline values: CDR1 KGHDR, CDR2 SFDVKD. The CDR3 length is 13 residues. The V end lost 9 bases, the J end lost 6 bases, and 15 bases lay between the germline ends. CDR3 DNA: TGTGCCACCCGGGACCAAGGCTACGATACGCAGTATTTT. It translates to CATRDQGYDTQYF.

The V and J genes are TRBV12-3 or TRBV12-4 and TRBJ2-5, with 9 bases aligning to TRBD2. The CDR3 has 16 amino acids. The V segment lost 4 bases and the J segment 0 bases; nucleotides outside the gene matches: 6. CDR3 protein: CASSSWAGGDQETQYF. CDR3 DNA: TGTGCCAGCAGTTCATGGGCGGGAGGGGACCAAGAGACCCAGTACTTC.

This clonotype was observed many times. This CDR3 is CASSLDRAAAFF. The DNA for the CDR3 is TGCGCCAGCAGCTTGGACAGGGCTGCAGCTTTCTTT. The J gene is TRBJ1-1, the V gene TRBV5-1; tentative D call: TRBD1 (6 bases). Germline CDR1 is SGHRS and CDR2 is YFSETQ. The CDR3 loop spans 12 amino acids. With 0 bases removed from V and 10 bases from J, the gap between germline ends came to 10 bases.

This clonotype has ten or more counts. This chain joins TRBV20-1 and TRBJ1-1; D call uncertain. The CDR3 runs to 15 residues. V dropped 0 bases and J dropped 9 bases, with 20 bases sitting between them. Germline CDR1 is DFQATT and CDR2 is SNEGSKA (reference sequence). This CDR3 reads CSARDIRMSTAKAFF. The CDR3 DNA follows: TGCAGTGCTAGAGATATTCGTATGTCGACGGCGAAAGCTTTCTTT.

This clonotype occurred many times. Its ends do not fully match the called genes, so a read error is possible. The chain uses TRBV27 and TRBJ2-7, with 9 bases that match TRBD1. CDR1 is MNHEY and CDR2 is SMNVEV in the germline V gene (reference sequence). CDR3 size: 13 residues. The CDR3 reads CASSLSKSTGGQF. The CDR3 DNA reads as TGTGCCAGCAGTTTATCGAAGAGCACAGGGGGCCAGTTC.

This clonotype was recorded many times. The chain uses TRBV20-1 and TRBJ2-5; 10 positions match TRBD2. V trimming: 1 base; J trimming: 2 bases; junction bases outside the gene matches: 7. This CDR3 has 16 residues. From germline, CDR1 is DFQATT and CDR2 SNEGSKA (reference sequence). CDR3 region: CSARVAGGPMQETQYF. Written as DNA, the CDR3 is TGCAGTGCTAGAGTAGCGGGAGGACCAATGCAAGAGACCCAGTACTTC.

This clonotype came up many times. The J gene is TRBJ1-6, the V gene TRBV30; TRBD1 aligns across 9 bases. The junction had 5 bases not matched to a gene; V was cut back by 8 bases and J by 9 bases. This CDR3 has 12 amino acids. Germline-derived CDR1 and CDR2 are GTSNPN and SVGIG (reference sequence). CDR3 sequence: CARGQGPSPLHF. Here the CDR3 DNA reads TGTGCCCGTGGACAGGGGCCTTCACCCCTCCACTTT.